This T cell receptor beta chain comes out of a study of OX40 agonist ivuxolimab in advanced cancers. This CDR3 has 15 residues. Trimming left V 0 bases short and J 4 bases short, with 13 bases between. Germline V CDR1 and CDR2: SGDLS, YYNGEE. The table came from immunoSEQ multiplex PCR; TCRdb's copy has only in-frame clones and leaves some out. The sample contains some 60,000 clones, around 87% of which appear only once. At baseline, cycle 4 day 1, and cycle 7 day 1, blood was sampled. V gene TRBV9 combines with J gene TRBJ2-5; the D gene is possibly TRBD2 (6 bases). The sample consisted of CD4+ or CD8+ T cells sorted from blood, taken in a trial of the OX40 agonist ivuxolimab. The sequence derives from an adult with an advanced solid tumor such as melanoma, head and neck, liver or kidney cancer. CDR3 residues: CASSVGRMGGETQYF. CDR3 nucleotides: TGTGCCAGCAGCGTAGGCCGCATGGGAGGAGAGACCCAGTACTTC. Together with reference TRBV9 and TRBJ2-5, the CDR3 gives the full variable domain: DSGVTQTPKHLITATGQRVTLRCSPRSGDLSVYWYQQSLDQGLQFLIQYYNGEERAKGNILERFSAQQFPDLHSELNLSSLELGDSALYFCASSVGRMGGETQYFGPGTRLLVL.